This T cell receptor (beta chain) was sequenced for a study of blood T cell repertoires in COVID-19. Study-wide context: Sites across the United States, Italy and Spain contributed samples from acute and convalescent COVID-19. In each case, the material was cDNA or gDNA derived from T cells, B-cell-depleted T cells, or PBMCs.

The length of the CDR3 is 14 residues. Trimming took 5 bases from V and 0 from J, leaving 11 bases between them. Looked up from germline, CDR1 is MNHEY and CDR2 is SVGAGI. Methods used by the authors: Amplified reference gene primers provided the basis for estimating nucleated cell counts. The repertoire was sequenced with immunoSEQ multiplex PCR; TCRdb's copy has only in-frame clones and lacks some. The V and J calls and the clone size are those of that table, but D and trimming were determined from the DNA. The sample carries 5,000 to 6,500 clones, about 88% recorded once. V and J are TRBV6-5 and TRBJ2-7; D possibly corresponds to TRBD2 (5 bases). This sequence originates from a human donor in a cohort sampled during active COVID-19. Sequences were obtained from peripheral blood. CDR3 nucleotides: TGTGCCAGCAGTCGTGGAGGAGGCTCCTACGAGCAGTACTTC. Its translation is CASSRGGGSYEQYF.